The next 22 T cell receptor beta chains were all read from a single sample in a study of OX40 agonist ivuxolimab in advanced cancers. Here immunoSEQ multiplex PCR was the method, and the copy in TCRdb shows in-frame clones only, minus some. The repertoire holds 45,000 or so clones, with 85% to 90% as singletons. Specimen: CD4+ or CD8+ T cells sorted from blood, collected in a trial of the OX40 agonist ivuxolimab. The source is an adult with an advanced solid tumor such as melanoma, head and neck, liver or kidney cancer.

The chain has TRBV5-1 and TRBJ1-4, with D possibly matching TRBD1 (5 bases). Germline V gene sequence: CDR1 SGHRS, CDR2 YFSETQ. This CDR3 has 15 amino acids. Deletions cut 4 bases from V and 7 bases from J, with 17 bases between. The CDR3 DNA follows: TGCGCCAGCAGCCCAGATAGGACGGACACTGAAAAACTGTTTTTT. This gives the protein CASSPDRTDTEKLFF.

The chain joins TRBV15 to TRBJ1-1; D might be TRBD1 (5 bases). Trimming cost V 0 bases and J 5 bases, with 16 bases left between them. Germline loops: CDR1 LNHNV, CDR2 YYDKDF (reference sequence). The CDR3 covers 16 residues. CDR3 DNA: TGTGCCACCAGCAGAGAGGACGGGACCTGGGGAACTGAAGCTTTCTTT. Protein product: CATSREDGTWGTEAFF.

V gene TRBV28 combines with J gene TRBJ1-4; unclear D gene. Trimming cost V 2 bases and J 8 bases, with 15 bases left between them. There are 15 residues in the CDR3. Per the germline V gene, CDR1 is MDHEN and CDR2 is SYDVKM. CDR3 bases: TGTGCCAGCAGTTTAGGTACAGTTGTGAACGAAAAACTGTTTTTT. Translation gives CASSLGTVVNEKLFF. Filled out from reference TRBV28 and TRBJ1-4, the complete variable domain reads DVKVTQSSRYLVKRTGEKVFLECVQDMDHENMFWYRQDPGLGLRLIYFSYDVKMKEKGDIPEGYSVSREKKERFSLILESASTNQTSMYLCASSLGTVVNEKLFFGSGTQLSVL.

The V and J genes are TRBV5-1 and TRBJ2-2; TRBD2 agrees at 11 bases. CDR3 length: 16 amino acids. J gave up 4 bases and V 6 bases, and 8 bases lay outside the gene matches. Germline lookup yields CDR1 SGHRS and CDR2 YFSETQ. The chain's CDR3 is CASTARGTSGTGELFF. CDR3 sequence (DNA): TGCGCCAGCACCGCTAGGGGGACTAGCGGCACCGGGGAGCTGTTTTTT.

The rearrangement uses TRBV9 and TRBJ2-3; possibly TRBD2 for D (5 bases). Trimming removed 0 bases from V and 0 bases from J, with 11 bases in between. There are 16 residues in the CDR3. The germline V gene has CDR1 SGDLS and CDR2 YYNGEE. CDR3 bases: TGTGCCAGCAGCGTAGCTAGCAGGTCTAGCACAGATACGCAGTATTTT. Translated: CASSVASRSSTDTQYF.

The rearrangement links TRBV6-1 to TRBJ1-1, with unresolved D. V was cut by 2 bases and J by 1 base, with 17 bases left in between. CDR3 length equals 17 residues. Germline V gene data show CDR1 as MNHNS and CDR2 as SASEGT. CDR3 in amino acids: CASSEWLRPRSNTEAFF. CDR3 bases: TGTGCCAGCAGTGAATGGCTGAGGCCAAGGTCGAACACTGAAGCTTTCTTT.

The rearrangement joins TRBV4-1 to TRBJ2-1, with D tentatively TRBD1 or TRBD2 (5 bases each). The CDR3 covers 16 residues. Germline V gene data show CDR1 as MGHRA and CDR2 as YSYEKL. V was shortened by 5 bases and J by 0 bases, with 14 bases between the two germline ends. CDR3 sequence (DNA): TGCGCCAGCAGCGTTCGGGACGCGGTCTCCTACAATGAGCAGTTCTTC. As protein: CASSVRDAVSYNEQFF.

The V and J genes are TRBV28 and TRBJ2-3; D is unresolved. The length of the CDR3 is 14 residues. CDR1 is MDHEN and CDR2 is SYDVKM in the germline V gene. Trimming took 5 bases from V and 6 from J, leaving 15 bases between them. The CDR3 spells CASSTLEAPDTQYF. CDR3 DNA: TGTGCCAGCAGTACCCTAGAGGCCCCCGATACGCAGTATTTT.

The rearrangement links TRBV6-6 to TRBJ1-1, with D possibly matching TRBD1 (5 bases). The CDR3 covers 12 residues. The germline V gene encodes CDR1 MNHNY and CDR2 SVGAGI (reference sequence). The V end lost 5 bases, the J end lost 7 bases, and 11 bases lay between the germline ends. The CDR3 protein is CASSPGTVEAFF. CDR3 sequence (DNA): TGTGCCAGCAGTCCGGGGACGGTTGAAGCTTTCTTT.

This rearrangement joins TRBV7-8 to TRBJ2-7, with TRBD2 identical over 7 bases. From germline, CDR1 is SGHVS and CDR2 FQNEAQ. The CDR3 is made up of 17 amino acids. V trimming: 1 base; J trimming: 4 bases; junction bases outside the gene matches: 13. The CDR3 loop reads CASSLEAGTTNLYEQYF. The CDR3 DNA follows: TGTGCCAGCAGCTTAGAGGCCGGGACTACGAACCTATACGAGCAGTACTTC.

In its sample, this clone was seen a few times. The chain couples TRBV30 to TRBJ2-7; 7 nucleotides match TRBD1. This CDR3 is built from 15 residues. Germline V CDR1 and CDR2: GTSNPN, SVGIG (reference sequence). V shed 1 base and J 1 base; nucleotides not matched to a gene: 7. CDR3 DNA sequence: TGTGCCTGGAGTGCTTGGGACAGTGAATCCTACGAGCAGTACTTC. This codes for CAWSAWDSESYEQYF.

The V call is TRBV4-2, the J call TRBJ1-3; D perhaps matches TRBD1 (5 bases). Trimming took 1 base from V and 8 from J, leaving 27 bases between them. Germline CDR1 LGHNA, CDR2 YNFKEQ. This CDR3 is 19 amino acids long. This CDR3 reads CASSQVPSVRDFPGDTIYF. Here the CDR3 DNA reads TGTGCCAGCAGCCAAGTCCCTTCCGTCCGGGACTTTCCTGGGGACACCATATATTTT.

This clone was observed a handful of times. The chain joins TRBV7-9 to TRBJ2-7; no reliable D call. The CDR3 runs to 15 residues. The germline CDR1 and CDR2 sequences are SEHNR and FQNEAQ (reference sequence). Trimming cost V 2 bases and J 3 bases, with 14 bases left between them. The CDR3 DNA is TGTGCCAGCAGCTTACCCCCGGGTGATTACTACGAGCAGTACTTC. Its translation: CASSLPPGDYYEQYF.

The V gene is TRBV19, the J gene TRBJ2-1, with D perhaps being TRBD1 or TRBD2 (5 bases each). In germline, CDR1 is LNHDA, CDR2 SQIVND (reference sequence). The CDR3 contains 16 residues. The ends were cut back, 0 bases at V and 4 bases at J, with 13 bases in the middle. CDR3 in amino acids: CASSIEGPGFYNEQFF. The CDR3 bases are TGTGCCAGTAGTATAGAGGGACCCGGATTTTACAATGAGCAGTTCTTC.

This clone was seen ten or more times. The chain recombines TRBV28 with TRBJ1-5; 7 bases line up with TRBD1. CDR1 is MDHEN, CDR2 SYDVKM, per germline. After removal of 5 bases from V and 8 bases from J, the junction contained 18 bases not matched to a gene. This CDR3 is built from 17 residues. CDR3 protein: CASSDSDREAYPEPQHF. The CDR3 region has the DNA TGTGCCAGCAGTGACTCCGACAGGGAGGCTTATCCGGAGCCCCAGCATTTT.

The chain couples TRBV28 to TRBJ1-1; no clear D gene. Trimming stripped 6 bases from V and 5 bases from J, with 16 bases between. The CDR3 is made up of 14 amino acids. In germline, CDR1 is MDHEN, CDR2 SYDVKM. In DNA form, the CDR3 reads TGTGCCAGCAGCCCCCGAAATCGGGGAACTGAAGCTTTCTTT. Amino acid sequence: CASSPRNRGTEAFF.

This chain connects TRBV6-5 to TRBJ2-3, with unresolved D. The length of the CDR3 is 14 residues. Germline V gene sequence: CDR1 MNHEY, CDR2 SVGAGI. V was trimmed by 2 bases and J by 4 bases, leaving 10 bases between them. CDR3 sequence reads: CASSYVAGADTQYF. The DNA of the CDR3 is TGTGCCAGCAGTTACGTCGCCGGAGCAGATACGCAGTATTTT.

CDR3 region: CASSHPTSGRTDTQYF. In DNA form, the CDR3 reads TGCGCCAGCAGCCACCCGACTAGCGGACGCACAGATACGCAGTATTTT. The chain carries TRBV4-1 and TRBJ2-3; 9 bases line up with TRBD2. The germline V gene has CDR1 MGHRA and CDR2 YSYEKL. The trim removed 3 bases at V and 1 base at J, leaving 5 bases unmatched. The CDR3 runs 16 residues.

The V call is TRBV5-1, the J call TRBJ1-1, with D uncertain. The germline V gene encodes CDR1 SGHRS and CDR2 YFSETQ. V dropped 0 bases and J dropped 2 bases, with 11 bases sitting between them. The CDR3 covers 15 residues. The CDR3 here is CASSLEFFLNTEAFF. For the CDR3, the DNA is TGCGCCAGCAGCTTGGAGTTTTTTCTAAACACTGAAGCTTTCTTT.

The J gene is TRBJ2-5, the V gene TRBV6-5, with a tentative D call TRBD1 (5 bases). The last part of the DNA fits TRBJ2-7 better; the J call may be wrong. The germline V gene has CDR1 MNHEY and CDR2 SVGAGI. The CDR3 extends over 13 amino acids. The CDR3 nucleotides are TGTGCCAGCAGCATCACGACAGACTACGAGCAGTACTTC. This gives the protein CASSITTDYEQYF.

The CDR3, as DNA: TGTGCCAGCAGCTTGGCCGGTGAGGGACTACAAGAGACCCAGTACTTC. The encoded protein is CASSLAGEGLQETQYF. The chain recombines TRBV5-6 with TRBJ2-5; 7 bases match TRBD2. Germline V gene sequence: CDR1 SGHDT, CDR2 YYEEEE. CDR3 size: 16 residues. Losses at the gene ends were 0 bases for V and 2 bases for J; bases not matched to a gene: 7.

CDR3 region: CASGLTRTGSEKLFF. DNA of the CDR3: TGTGCTAGTGGCCTGACCAGGACAGGGAGTGAAAAACTGTTTTTT. This chain joins TRBV12-5 and TRBJ1-4, with 8 bases matching TRBD1. The V and J ends lost 6 bases and 7 bases, in that order; junction bases with no gene match: 10. Germline V lookup: CDR1 LGHNT, CDR2 FRNRAP. The CDR3 covers 15 residues.